This T cell receptor beta chain was identified in a study of cytomegalovirus exposure and HLA in healthy donors. Looking at the study overall: Within an early data release were around 80 million unique TCRs drawn from HLA-typed donors. Study observations and caveats: A later analysis, which compared TCR beta chains of equal frequency, found the HLA-associated ones more clonally expanded. Available immune exposure information covered CMV serostatus only.

PCR amplification relied on 60 Vbeta primers (plus 13 Jbeta primers). Original handling: Later, 65 million to 90 million unique TCR beta chains were counted in an analysis, and some 9.9 million of them were shared. Method: immunoSEQ multiplex PCR; TCRdb's copy keeps in-frame clones and lacks some. V and J calls and clone size are as listed in that table; D and trimming were resolved from the DNA. Found here are 100,000 to 150,000 clones, about four fifths of them singletons; the top ten hold around 0.7%. In regard to this clone: Its antigen is not identified.

CDR3 length: 15 residues. Germline lookup yields CDR1 LGHNA and CDR2 YSLEER. The V and J ends lost 7 bases and 8 bases, in that order; junction bases with no gene match: 10. The TCR originated in a man between 18 and 29 years old in good health and CMV-seronegative. The sequencing input was PBMCs. The V and J genes are TRBV4-3 and TRBJ1-6; TRBD1 aligns across 8 bases. The DNA for the CDR3 is TGCGCCAGCAACTCGGGAGACAGGGGCTATTCACCCCTCCACTTT. Amino acid sequence: CASNSGDRGYSPLHF.